This TCR beta chain was sequenced in a study of STAT5B mutations in CD4+ large granular lymphocyte leukemia. This clone turned up a few times. The CDR3 is 18 amino acids. Germline lookup yields CDR1 SGHAT and CDR2 FQDESV (reference sequence). The ends lost 4 bases at V and 6 bases at J; junction bases unmatched: 15. Original analysis: A productive frequency of 2.59 x 10-5 was the lowest detectable. Profiling relied on immunoSEQ multiplex PCR, and the TCRdb table lists in-frame clones only, not all of them. The V and J calls and clone size were taken over from that table, and D and trimming were inferred from the DNA. The sample holds approximately 41,000 clones, 65% to 90% seen once.

This chain uses TRBV11-1 with TRBJ2-4; 10 bases line up with TRBD1. The sequence was obtained from a human donor in good health. The sample comprised CD4+ T cells from blood buffy coats. The CDR3 region has the DNA TGTGCCAGCAGCTCAGACCGGAGACAGGGGGCCTGGTTAAACATTCAGTACTTC. Its translation is CASSSDRRQGAWLNIQYF.